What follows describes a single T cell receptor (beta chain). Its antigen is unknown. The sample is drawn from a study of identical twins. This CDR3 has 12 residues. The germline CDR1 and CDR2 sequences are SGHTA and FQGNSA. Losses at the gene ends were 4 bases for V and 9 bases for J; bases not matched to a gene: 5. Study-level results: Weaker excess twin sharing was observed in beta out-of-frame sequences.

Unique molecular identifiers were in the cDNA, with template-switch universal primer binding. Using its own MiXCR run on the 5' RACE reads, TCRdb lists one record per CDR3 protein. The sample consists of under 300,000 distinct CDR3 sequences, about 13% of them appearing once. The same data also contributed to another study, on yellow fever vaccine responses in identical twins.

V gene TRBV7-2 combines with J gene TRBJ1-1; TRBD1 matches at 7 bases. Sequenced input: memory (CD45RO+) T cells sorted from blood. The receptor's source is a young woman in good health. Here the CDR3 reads CASSSSTGQAFF. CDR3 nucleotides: TGTGCCAGCAGCTCCTCGACAGGGCAAGCTTTCTTT.